Listed here are 18 T cell receptor beta chains from one sample, sequenced in a study of blood T cell repertoires in COVID-19. The assay was immunoSEQ multiplex PCR, and TCRdb's table has in-frame clones only and misses some. The data show about 26,000 clones, roughly 85% seen once. Sequenced material: peripheral blood. Source of these receptors: a woman aged 80 or older with COVID-19, enrolled during active disease.

The chain is built from TRBV18 and TRBJ2-7, with a possible D match to TRBD1 (6 bases). CDR1 is KGHSH, CDR2 LQKENI, per germline. Trimming stripped 3 bases from V and 1 base from J, with 7 bases between. There are 13 residues in the CDR3. CDR3 protein: CASSPGTSYEQYF. The CDR3 DNA reads as TGTGCCAGCTCACCCGGGACATCCTACGAGCAGTACTTC.

This chain uses TRBV15 with TRBJ2-3, with TRBD1 matching 8 bases. Germline values: CDR1 LNHNV, CDR2 YYDKDF (reference sequence). V lost 3 bases, J lost 0 bases, and 2 bases stayed unmatched. This CDR3 is built from 15 residues. CDR3 residues: CATSSGQGSTDTQYF. In nucleotides, the CDR3 is TGTGCCACCAGCAGTGGACAGGGAAGCACAGATACGCAGTATTTT.

The chain is built from TRBV18 and TRBJ2-7; maybe TRBD2 (5 bases). CDR1 is KGHSH, CDR2 LQKENI, per germline. The CDR3 runs 14 residues. V dropped 3 bases and J dropped 4 bases, with 13 bases sitting between them. DNA of the CDR3: TGTGCCAGCTCACCTCCGGGGTTGAGATACGAGCAGTACTTC. This gives the protein CASSPPGLRYEQYF.

This clone has a single count. This sequence joins TRBV10-2 and TRBJ1-5; TRBD1 might be the D (5 bases). From germline, CDR1 is WSHSY and CDR2 SAAADI. V was clipped by 6 bases and J by 5 bases, with 17 bases between them. The CDR3 runs to 15 residues. The CDR3 DNA sequence: TGCGCCAGCAGCCCCCTCCTGACAGATTATCAGCCCCAGCATTTT. Amino acids: CASSPLLTDYQPQHF.

V usage is TRBV5-1 and J usage is TRBJ1-1; D remains ambiguous. CDR3 length equals 14 residues. The V and J ends lost 1 base and 1 base respectively, with 8 bases between them. In germline, CDR1 is SGHRS, CDR2 YFSETQ. The CDR3 sequence is CASSLFVANTEAFF. In DNA form, the CDR3 reads TGCGCCAGCAGCTTGTTTGTAGCGAACACTGAAGCTTTCTTT.

For the CDR3, the DNA is TGTGCCAGTAGTATATTAAGACAGAATCGTAATGAAAAACTGTTTTTT. Translating it yields CASSILRQNRNEKLFF. V and J are TRBV19 and TRBJ1-4, with D possibly TRBD1 on 5 matching bases. Per the germline V gene, CDR1 is LNHDA and CDR2 is SQIVND (reference sequence). Trimming took off 2 bases at V and 4 bases at J, with 14 bases between the two ends. The CDR3 runs 16 residues.

This sequence joins TRBV5-1 and TRBJ2-5; the D gene is possibly TRBD2 (5 bases). This CDR3 has 15 amino acids. V gave up 9 bases and J gave up 0 bases, with 18 bases separating them. CDR1 and CDR2 (germline): SGHRS, YFSETQ. This CDR3 reads CATGLYGEYQETQYF. DNA of the CDR3: TGCGCCACCGGTCTCTACGGGGAGTACCAAGAGACCCAGTACTTC.

The CDR3 spells CASSYGLAGAGELFF. CDR3 nucleotides: TGTGCCAGCAGCTACGGACTAGCGGGGGCCGGGGAGCTGTTTTTT. The rearrangement joins TRBV7-2 to TRBJ2-2; 13 bases are shared with TRBD2. V lost 4 bases to trimming and J lost 6 bases; unmatched junction nucleotides: 2. The CDR3 length is 15 residues. Germline assignment: CDR1 SGHTA and CDR2 FQGNSA.

CDR3 bases: TGTGCCAGCAGCTTGGCCGGTTTTATGAACACTGAAGCTTTCTTT. Its protein product is CASSLAGFMNTEAFF. The chain links TRBV5-4 to TRBJ1-1, with D unclear. The CDR3 has 15 amino acids. Trimming stripped 0 bases from V and 0 bases from J, with 9 bases between. The germline CDR1 and CDR2 sequences are SGHNT and YYREEE (reference sequence). The full variable domain, its missing parts supplied by reference TRBV5-4 and TRBJ1-1, is ETGVTQSPTHLIKTRGQQVTLRCSSQSGHNTVSWYQQALGQGPQFIFQYYREEENGRGNFPPRFSGLQFPNYSSELNVNALELDDSALYLCASSLAGFMNTEAFFGQGTRLTVV.

The rearrangement links TRBV2 to TRBJ2-5; 15 nucleotides match TRBD2. The CDR3 consists of 17 residues. Germline CDR1 is SNHLY and CDR2 is FYNNEI. Trimming cost V 4 bases and J 4 bases; bases outside gene matches: 7. The CDR3 reads CASSAGLAGGGRETQYF. In DNA, the CDR3 is TGTGCCAGCAGTGCGGGACTAGCGGGGGGCGGGCGAGAGACCCAGTACTTC.

J is TRBJ1-4 and V is TRBV10-3; perhaps TRBD1 as D (6 bases). CDR3 length: 13 residues. Germline assignment: CDR1 ENHRY and CDR2 SYGVKD. The germline V and J ends were trimmed by 2 bases and 8 bases, with 9 bases remaining between them. CDR3 sequence (DNA): TGTGCCATCAGTGAGGGACAGCGGGAAAAACTGTTTTTT. Amino acids: CAISEGQREKLFF.

This clone was observed a single time. The chain couples TRBV7-6 to TRBJ2-7, with D perhaps matching TRBD2 (6 bases). The CDR3 length is 15 residues. Trimming removed 6 bases at V and 0 bases at J, with 15 bases between. Germline-derived CDR1 and CDR2 are SGHVS and FNYEAQ. The CDR3 reads CASSEGGRSSYEQYF. The CDR3, as DNA: TGTGCCAGCAGTGAGGGAGGACGGAGCTCCTACGAGCAGTACTTC. Looking up the rest from reference TRBV7-6 and TRBJ2-7 gives the full variable domain: GAGVSQSPRYKVTKRGQDVALRCDPISGHVSLYWYRQALGQGPEFLTYFNYEAQQDKSGLPNDRFSAERPEGSISTLTIQRTEQRDSAMYRCASSEGGRSSYEQYFGPGTRLTVT.

The V call is TRBV19, the J call TRBJ1-2; D possibly corresponds to TRBD1 (6 bases). This CDR3 is 13 amino acids long. Germline V gene sequence: CDR1 LNHDA, CDR2 SQIVND (reference sequence). Trimming stripped 6 bases from V and 4 bases from J, with 12 bases between. CDR3 nucleotide sequence: TGTGCCAGTAGAGATTACAGGGCCTATGGCTACACCTTC. This translates into CASRDYRAYGYTF.

This chain links TRBV18 with TRBJ1-1; no definite D call. This CDR3 is 13 amino acids long. V shed 4 bases and J shed 1 base, with 7 bases lying between them. The germline CDR1 and CDR2 sequences are KGHSH and LQKENI. CDR3 nucleotides: TGTGCCAGCTCACTGGAGAGGAACACTGAAGCTTTCTTT. This sequence encodes CASSLERNTEAFF.

The rearrangement uses TRBV3-1 (or the pseudogene TRBV3-2) and TRBJ2-1; perhaps TRBD2 as D (6 bases). Germline assignment: CDR1 LGHDT and CDR2 YNNKEL (reference sequence). Deletions cut 4 bases from V and 5 bases from J, with 21 bases between. CDR3 length: 17 residues. For the CDR3, the DNA is TGTGCCAGCAGCCGCCGACTCCTTTCGGGGGACCACAATGAGCAGTTCTTC. This encodes CASSRRLLSGDHNEQFF.

This sequence joins TRBV29-1 and TRBJ1-1, with 11 bases identical to TRBD1. This CDR3 is 18 amino acids long. The germline V gene has CDR1 SQVTM and CDR2 ANQGSEA. The V gene end was trimmed by 7 bases and the J gene end by 1 base; junction bases not matched to a gene: 17. CDR3 nucleotide sequence: TGCAGCGCCGCCTCGCGCGGGGGACAGGGGGTCGGGAACACTGAAGCTTTCTTT. Translating gives CSAASRGGQGVGNTEAFF.

This chain links TRBV14 with TRBJ1-2; no reliable D call. V lost 3 bases, J lost 3 bases, and 8 bases lay in between. The CDR3 is 13 amino acids. Looked up from germline, CDR1 is SGHDN and CDR2 is FVKESK. CDR3 nucleotides: TGTGCCAGCAGCCAGTTGCAGGACTATGGCTACACCTTC. Residues: CASSQLQDYGYTF. Full variable domain (missing parts from reference TRBV14 and TRBJ1-2): EAGVTQFPSHSVIEKGQTVTLRCDPISGHDNLYWYRRVMGKEIKFLLHFVKESKQDESGMPNNRFLAERTGGTYSTLKVQPAELEDSGVYFCASSQLQDYGYTFGSGTRLTVV.

The CDR3 sequence is CASSLGDRVGEKLFF. CDR3 in DNA: TGCGCCAGCAGCTTGGGGGACAGGGTTGGGGAAAAACTGTTTTTT. The gene calls are TRBV5-1 and TRBJ1-4; 9 bases are a match to TRBD1. Trimming cost V 0 bases and J 8 bases; bases outside gene matches: 5. The CDR3 consists of 15 residues. In germline, CDR1 is SGHRS, CDR2 YFSETQ.